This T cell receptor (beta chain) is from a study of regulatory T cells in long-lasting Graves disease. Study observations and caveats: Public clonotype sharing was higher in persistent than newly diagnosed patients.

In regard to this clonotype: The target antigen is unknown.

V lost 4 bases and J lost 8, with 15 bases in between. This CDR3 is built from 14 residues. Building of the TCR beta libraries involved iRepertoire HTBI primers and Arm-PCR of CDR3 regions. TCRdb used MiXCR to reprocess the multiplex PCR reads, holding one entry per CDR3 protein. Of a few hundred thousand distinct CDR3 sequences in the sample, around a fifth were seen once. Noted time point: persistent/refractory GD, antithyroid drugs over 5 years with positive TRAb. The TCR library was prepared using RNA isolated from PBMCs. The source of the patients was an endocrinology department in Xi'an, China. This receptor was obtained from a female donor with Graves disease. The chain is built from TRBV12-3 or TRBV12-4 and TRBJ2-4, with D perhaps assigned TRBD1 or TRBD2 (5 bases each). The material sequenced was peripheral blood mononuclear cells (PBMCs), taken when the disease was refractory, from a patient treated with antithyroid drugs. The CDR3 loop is CASSWGSGWYIQYF. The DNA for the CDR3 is TGTGCCAGCAGTTGGGGGTCAGGGTGGTACATTCAGTACTTC.